The rows below give T cell receptor beta chains drawn from one sample of a study of post-analysis software for immune sequencing data. TCRdb fed the PCR reads into MiXCR, producing one record per CDR3 protein. Of about 820,000 distinct CDR3 sequences listed, roughly half were seen once; the top ten hold 4.6%. The sample was blood. The receptors were sampled from a girl between 5 and 17 years old with multiple sclerosis. Both conserved end residues are part of each CDR3. Fields, in order: clone size, J gene, V gene, D gene, CDR3 DNA, CDR3 protein. A D gene is named only where the DNA matches it firmly. Part of the rows lack a size; the others show once, few, many or a class for expanded clones.

clone_size: NA; j_call: TRBJ2-1; v_call: TRBV29-1; d_call: TRBD1; cdr3_nt: TGCAGCGTACCAAACCGGGACAGAATCTACAATGAGCAGTTCTTC; cdr3_aa: CSVPNRDRIYNEQFF
clone_size: once; j_call: TRBJ2-4; v_call: TRBV4-2; d_call: NA; cdr3_nt: TGTGCCAGCAGCCAAGTCTTCCCTGGACGGGCGGATGGCAACATTCAGTACTTC; cdr3_aa: CASSQVFPGRADGNIQYF
clone_size: NA; j_call: TRBJ1-1; v_call: TRBV29-1; d_call: NA; cdr3_nt: TGCAGCGTTGAGCACCGGACAGCCAGTTGGACTGAAGCTTTCTTT; cdr3_aa: CSVEHRTASWTEAFF
clone_size: NA; j_call: TRBJ2-1; v_call: TRBV27; d_call: TRBD1; cdr3_nt: TGTGCCAGCAGTGTCCGGGACAGAACTTACAATGAGCAGTTCTTC; cdr3_aa: CASSVRDRTYNEQFF
clone_size: few; j_call: TRBJ2-5; v_call: TRBV4-1; d_call: NA; cdr3_nt: TGCGCCAGCAGCCAAGAACTAGGGACGAGAGACGTGACCCAGTACTTC; cdr3_aa: CASSQELGTRDVTQYF
clone_size: NA; j_call: TRBJ2-1; v_call: TRBV5-1; d_call: NA; cdr3_nt: TGCGCCAGCAGCTTGGAAGGCGCGGATACCTACAATGAGCAGTTCTTC; cdr3_aa: CASSLEGADTYNEQFF
clone_size: NA; j_call: TRBJ2-7; v_call: TRBV3-1; d_call: TRBD1; cdr3_nt: TGTGCCAGCAGCCAATCCGGGACAGTTCCATACGAGCAGTACTTC; cdr3_aa: CASSQSGTVPYEQYF
clone_size: few; j_call: TRBJ2-5; v_call: TRBV7-3; d_call: TRBD2; cdr3_nt: TGTGCCAGCAGCTCCGAGCGGGGGTACCAAGAGACCCAGTACTTC; cdr3_aa: CASSSERGYQETQYF
clone_size: few; j_call: TRBJ1-1; v_call: TRBV7-9; d_call: NA; cdr3_nt: TGTGCCAGCAGCTTCCCAGGGCGCACTGAAGCTTTCTTT; cdr3_aa: CASSFPGRTEAFF
clone_size: NA; j_call: TRBJ2-7; v_call: TRBV10-3; d_call: TRBD2; cdr3_nt: TGTGCCATCAAGGAACAAGCGGGAAGCTCCTACGAGCAGTACTTC; cdr3_aa: CAIKEQAGSSYEQYF
clone_size: NA; j_call: TRBJ2-1; v_call: TRBV3-1; d_call: NA; cdr3_nt: TGTGCCAGCAGCCAAAGCCGCGAGCAGTTCTTC; cdr3_aa: CASSQSREQFF
clone_size: NA; j_call: TRBJ2-1; v_call: TRBV5-1; d_call: TRBD2; cdr3_nt: TGCGCCAGCAGCCCCCCCCGACTAGCGGCCTACAATGAGCAGTTCTTC; cdr3_aa: CASSPPRLAAYNEQFF
clone_size: NA; j_call: TRBJ2-2; v_call: TRBV19; d_call: NA; cdr3_nt: TGTGCCAGTAGTCGGACGGCGAACACCGGGGAGCTGTTTTTT; cdr3_aa: CASSRTANTGELFF
clone_size: NA; j_call: TRBJ2-5; v_call: TRBV14; d_call: NA; cdr3_nt: TGTGCCAGCAGCCAAGATCTCTCCTCGGGGGCCCAGTACTTC; cdr3_aa: CASSQDLSSGAQYF
clone_size: NA; j_call: TRBJ2-4; v_call: TRBV7-9; d_call: NA; cdr3_nt: TGTGCCAGCACCCCGAGAGGGGGTCCGGTAGGAAACATTCAGTACTTC; cdr3_aa: CASTPRGGPVGNIQYF
clone_size: NA; j_call: TRBJ2-5; v_call: TRBV7-9; d_call: TRBD1; cdr3_nt: TGTGCCAGCAGGCCTCAGGGGGCCCAAGAGACCCAGTACTTC; cdr3_aa: CASRPQGAQETQYF